Shown below are 15 T cell receptor beta chains from a single sample sequenced in a study of human T cells and chemical hapten exposure. Time point described: patch test 2, 6 weeks after DPC sensitization. Treatment described: therapeutic diphenylcyclopropenone sensitization with weekly scalp DPC. TCRdb processed the RACE reads anew with MiXCR; each CDR3 protein has one entry. The data contain approximately 82,000 distinct CDR3 sequences, less than 8% of them singletons. The sequencing here drew on whole blood, taken in connection with sensitization to the hapten diphenylcyclopropenone (DPC). The source is a woman aged 25-40 years with alopecia areata. Some clones in this sample may be carry-over from other donors' samples.

This clonotype turned up a few times. The V gene is TRBV7-2, the J gene TRBJ1-5; weak D call: TRBD1 (5 bases). Per germline, CDR1 SGHTA and CDR2 FQGNSA. Trimming pared 1 base from V and 6 bases from J, leaving 13 bases between. This CDR3 comprises 15 residues. Written as DNA, the CDR3 is TGTGCCAGCAGCTTAGGGGGCGCGTTTTCTCAGCCCCAGCATTTT. Translation: CASSLGGAFSQPQHF.

This clonotype was counted many times. The V call is TRBV20-1, the J call TRBJ2-7; 7 bases are a match to TRBD2. Trimming removed 0 bases from V and 5 bases from J; junction bases left unmatched: 10. Germline V gene lookup returns CDR1 DFQATT and CDR2 SNEGSKA (reference sequence). CDR3 length: 15 amino acids. The CDR3 region has the DNA TGCAGTGCTAGAGATCCGTCCGGTGGGGGGGACGAGCAGTACTTC. It is translated as CSARDPSGGGDEQYF.

This clonotype showed up many times. The V and J genes are TRBV18 and TRBJ1-1, with 9 nucleotides matching TRBD1. V shed 3 bases, J shed 5 bases, and the junction held 4 bases outside the gene matches. CDR3 length: 14 amino acids. Per the germline V gene, CDR1 is KGHSH and CDR2 is LQKENI. CDR3 sequence: CASSPRTGETEAFF. The CDR3 DNA follows: TGTGCCAGCTCACCTAGGACAGGGGAGACTGAAGCTTTCTTT.

This clonotype was counted between two and nine times. This CDR3 is CASSFLATEAFF. DNA for the CDR3: TGTGCCAGCAGCTTTCTCGCGACTGAAGCTTTCTTT. This chain links TRBV7-9 with TRBJ1-1; unclear D gene. The V and J ends lost 3 bases and 5 bases respectively, with 7 bases between them. Germline V gene data show CDR1 as SEHNR and CDR2 as FQNEAQ (reference sequence). The CDR3 is 12 amino acids.

This clonotype was counted ten times or more. V and J are TRBV12-3 or TRBV12-4 and TRBJ1-5; D gene uncertain. Trimming removed 7 bases from V and 0 bases from J, with 16 bases in between. This CDR3 contains 16 residues. In nucleotides, the CDR3 is TGTGCCAGCACCTCCCTCGCGGCCTATAGCAATCAGCCCCAGCATTTT. Translating gives CASTSLAAYSNQPQHF.

The rearrangement joins TRBV7-9 to TRBJ1-4; 9 bases are a match to TRBD1. CDR1 SEHNR and CDR2 FQNEAQ come from the germline V gene (reference sequence). The CDR3 totals 16 residues. After removal of 5 bases from V and 8 bases from J, the junction contained 12 bases not matched to a gene. The CDR3 coding sequence is TGTGCCAGCAGCCCGAGCCGCGGGACAGGGCTAGAAAAACTGTTTTTT. As protein: CASSPSRGTGLEKLFF.

This clonotype was found many times. The V call is TRBV11-2, the J call TRBJ2-3; 12 positions match TRBD2. CDR1 and CDR2 from the germline V gene are SGHAT and FQNNGV. V was clipped by 2 bases and J by 3 bases; unmatched bases: 6. This CDR3 comprises 17 residues. Written as DNA, the CDR3 is TGTGCCAGCAGCTTACGTTCGACTAGCGGGGGTACAGATACGCAGTATTTT. This translates into CASSLRSTSGGTDTQYF.

This clonotype was recorded at least ten times. The chain uses TRBV5-4 and TRBJ2-1; 7 bases are a match to TRBD2. Germline V gene sequence: CDR1 SGHNT, CDR2 YYREEE (reference sequence). V shed 2 bases, J shed 6 bases, and the junction held 2 bases outside the gene matches. This CDR3 is 13 amino acids long. The CDR3 DNA is TGTGCCAGCAGCTTTTCGGGGGGCAATGAGCAGTTCTTC. Encoded protein: CASSFSGGNEQFF. The whole variable domain, remainder taken from reference TRBV5-4 and TRBJ2-1, is ETGVTQSPTHLIKTRGQQVTLRCSSQSGHNTVSWYQQALGQGPQFIFQYYREEENGRGNFPPRFSGLQFPNYSSELNVNALELDDSALYLCASSFSGGNEQFFGPGTRLTVL.

This clonotype has a count of ten or more. The chain has TRBV5-1 and TRBJ2-5; unclear D gene. V lost 2 bases and J lost 3, with 11 bases in between. Germline assignment: CDR1 SGHRS and CDR2 YFSETQ. The CDR3 loop spans 14 amino acids. CDR3: CASSFVGPEETQYF. The DNA of the CDR3 is TGCGCCAGCAGCTTCGTAGGGCCGGAAGAGACCCAGTACTTC. Together with reference TRBV5-1 and TRBJ2-5, the CDR3 gives the full variable domain: KAGVTQTPRYLIKTRGQQVTLSCSPISGHRSVSWYQQTPGQGLQFLFEYFSETQRNKGNFPGRFSGRQFSNSRSEMNVSTLELGDSALYLCASSFVGPEETQYFGPGTRLLVL.

The sample holds many counts of this clonotype. The rearrangement joins TRBV7-2 to TRBJ1-3; D is ambiguous. V lost 5 bases and J lost 2, with 16 bases in between. This CDR3 is 16 amino acids long. Germline CDR1 SGHTA, CDR2 FQGNSA. As DNA, the CDR3 is TGTGCCAGCAGCCCCCAACCAGCGGCGGCTGGAAACACCATATATTTT. Translating gives CASSPQPAAAGNTIYF.

The chain has TRBV6-1 and TRBJ1-2, with D unresolved. The V gene's germline CDR1 is MNHNS and CDR2 SASEGT. Trimming stripped 0 bases from V and 4 bases from J, with 12 bases between. The CDR3 contains 15 residues. This chain's CDR3 is CASSEARAGPYGYTF. For the CDR3, the DNA is TGTGCCAGCAGTGAAGCAAGGGCAGGCCCCTATGGCTACACCTTC.

In its sample, this clonotype was seen many times. V gene TRBV20-1 combines with J gene TRBJ2-7; D is unresolved. This CDR3 is built from 12 residues. V dropped 3 bases and J dropped 4 bases, with 10 bases sitting between them. Germline V gene data show CDR1 as DFQATT and CDR2 as SNEGSKA (reference sequence). CDR3 sequence: CSASLAEYEQYF. CDR3 in DNA: TGCAGTGCTAGTCTCGCAGAGTACGAGCAGTACTTC.

This clonotype was seen ten or more times. The rearrangement links TRBV5-1 to TRBJ1-5; D uncertain. CDR1 and CDR2 from the germline V gene are SGHRS and YFSETQ. The V and J ends lost 0 bases and 2 bases respectively, with 9 bases between them. This CDR3 comprises 15 residues. Here the CDR3 reads CASSLVPGGNQPQHF. CDR3 in DNA: TGCGCCAGCAGCTTGGTACCCGGGGGCAATCAGCCCCAGCATTTT.

The sample holds many counts of this clonotype. The CDR3 coding sequence is TGTGCCTGGAGTGCCACACGGACTAGCGGGGTGACAGATACGCAGTATTTT. Amino acid sequence: CAWSATRTSGVTDTQYF. The rearrangement joins TRBV30 to TRBJ2-3, with TRBD2 matching over 12 bases. Germline V lookup: CDR1 GTSNPN, CDR2 SVGIG (reference sequence). CDR3 length equals 17 residues. Unmatched junction bases numbered 8, after V lost 1 base and J lost 3 bases.

The gene calls are TRBV6-5 and TRBJ2-2, with TRBD1 identical over 8 bases. Germline V lookup: CDR1 MNHEY, CDR2 SVGAGI. The V gene end was trimmed by 0 bases and the J gene end by 4 bases; junction bases not matched to a gene: 1. This CDR3 region has 15 residues. In DNA, the CDR3 is TGTGCCAGCAGTTACTCGCAGGGGGCCACCGGGGAGCTGTTTTTT. Protein sequence: CASSYSQGATGELFF.